The 27 T cell receptor beta chains given below trace back to one sample, sequenced in a study of T cell repertoires in cytomegalovirus infection. The antigens for these receptors are not known. TCRdb called the reads again in MiXCR, with one record for every CDR3 protein. The table records approximately 340,000 distinct CDR3 sequences, 25% to 30% of them present only once. The sample in question was cultured PBMCs, obtained from culture after CMV antigen stimulation. The receptors derive from a human donor in good health (CMV status not recorded). Some clones in this sample may be carry-over from other donors' samples.

This clonotype was found a few times. This chain uses TRBV7-6 with TRBJ2-1; weak D call: TRBD2 (5 bases). The V and J ends lost 5 bases and 1 base respectively, with 27 bases between them. From germline, CDR1 is SGHVS and CDR2 FNYEAQ. The CDR3 sequence is 20 residues long. The CDR3 sequence: CASSLDRRVPTIGSYNEQFF. The CDR3 DNA is TGTGCCAGCAGCCTAGACCGGCGGGTCCCAACTATCGGGTCCTACAATGAGCAGTTCTTC.

This clonotype was picked up many times. V usage is TRBV20-1 and J usage is TRBJ2-3; 8 bases line up with TRBD1. CDR3 length equals 14 residues. Germline trimming cut 5 bases from V and 0 bases from J; bases unmatched to any gene: 4. Germline CDR1 DFQATT, CDR2 SNEGSKA (reference sequence). CDR3 bases: TGCAGTGCTTTCAGGGACAGGAGCACAGATACGCAGTATTTT. Residues: CSAFRDRSTDTQYF.

This clonotype has only a few counts. In nucleotides, the CDR3 is TGTGCCAGCAGCTTTGAGGACAGAGATTATGGCTACACCTTC. It is translated as CASSFEDRDYGYTF. This sequence joins TRBV7-9 and TRBJ1-2; a possible D gene is TRBD1 (6 bases). CDR1 SEHNR and CDR2 FQNEAQ come from the germline V gene (reference sequence). Trimming left V 3 bases short and J 5 bases short, with 13 bases between. The CDR3 covers 14 residues.

This chain joins TRBV7-3 and TRBJ2-3; D remains unclear. CDR1 is SGHTA, CDR2 FQGTGA, per germline. Trimming stripped 2 bases from V and 1 base from J, with 10 bases between. The CDR3 sequence is 15 residues long. Here the CDR3 reads CASSLYRVGTDTQYF. In DNA form, the CDR3 reads TGTGCCAGCAGCTTATATAGGGTCGGCACAGATACGCAGTATTTT.

This clonotype occurred a few times. J is TRBJ2-3 and V is TRBV6-1; 7 bases agree with TRBD1. The CDR3 runs to 17 residues. With 6 bases clipped from V and 2 bases from J, the junction kept 14 bases outside the gene matches. The germline CDR1 and CDR2 sequences are MNHNS and SASEGT. The CDR3 protein is CASSRGNGVVNTDTQYF. The CDR3 nucleotides are TGTGCCAGCAGCAGGGGGAACGGCGTAGTGAACACAGATACGCAGTATTTT.

This clonotype was observed a handful of times. The rearrangement uses TRBV27 and TRBJ1-2; D not resolved. This CDR3 has 13 amino acids. Deletions cut 3 bases from V and 5 bases from J, with 10 bases between. Germline-derived CDR1 and CDR2 are MNHEY and SMNVEV (reference sequence). Written as DNA, the CDR3 is TGTGCCAGCAGTTTCCCCGGATCGTATGGCTACACCTTC. Translation: CASSFPGSYGYTF.

V and J are TRBV20-1 and TRBJ1-6; D unresolved. CDR3 length: 14 amino acids. V was trimmed by 2 bases and J by 7 bases, leaving 12 bases between them. Per the germline V gene, CDR1 is DFQATT and CDR2 is SNEGSKA (reference sequence). The CDR3 nucleotides are TGCAGTGCTAGACGGTCCGGAAGGAATTCACCCCTCCACTTT. Residues: CSARRSGRNSPLHF.

This clonotype occurred a few times. The chain recombines TRBV7-6 with TRBJ2-3; 8 bases align to TRBD2. Germline V gene lookup returns CDR1 SGHVS and CDR2 FNYEAQ. The junction had 8 bases not matched to a gene; V was cut back by 3 bases and J by 6 bases. This CDR3 is built from 15 residues. The CDR3 sequence: CASSFHPAGADTQYF. The CDR3 nucleotides read TGTGCCAGCAGCTTTCATCCAGCGGGAGCCGATACGCAGTATTTT.

This clonotype occurred a few times. The chain combines TRBV7-2 with TRBJ2-5; D may be TRBD2 (7 bases). Germline lookup yields CDR1 SGHTA and CDR2 FQGNSA. This CDR3 region has 15 residues. V dropped 7 bases and J dropped 2 bases, with 17 bases sitting between them. CDR3 DNA sequence: TGTGCCAGCACCGGGGGGCCGGACACTCAAGAGACCCAGTACTTC. This gives the protein CASTGGPDTQETQYF.

This clonotype was counted ten times or more. The chain carries TRBV2 and TRBJ1-6; no definite D call. Germline loops: CDR1 SNHLY, CDR2 FYNNEI. Deletions cut 6 bases from V and 6 bases from J, with 18 bases between. CDR3 length equals 16 residues. CDR3 sequence reads: CASRGMDGFLNSPLHF. For the CDR3, the DNA is TGTGCCAGCAGGGGCATGGACGGTTTTCTTAATTCACCCCTCCACTTT.

This clonotype was seen more than once but under ten times. J is TRBJ2-1 and V is TRBV20-1, with 7 bases fitting TRBD2. The V and J ends lost 3 bases and 9 bases, in that order; junction bases with no gene match: 17. CDR3 length equals 16 residues. Germline lookup yields CDR1 DFQATT and CDR2 SNEGSKA (reference sequence). The CDR3 DNA follows: TGCAGTGCTAGGTATGCGTCCCGGGAGGCCTCATTTGAGCAGTTCTTC. Translated: CSARYASREASFEQFF.

V usage is TRBV6-1 and J usage is TRBJ2-3; D gene unclear. CDR1 and CDR2 (germline): MNHNS, SASEGT. The CDR3 has 13 residues. V lost 3 bases, J lost 2 bases, and 6 bases lay in between. This chain's CDR3 is CASSEGYTDTQYF. The CDR3 DNA reads TGTGCCAGCAGTGAGGGATACACAGATACGCAGTATTTT.

This clonotype was counted only a few times. The chain uses TRBV27 and TRBJ1-2; D perhaps matches TRBD1 (6 bases). V lost 3 bases and J 7 bases, leaving 15 bases between the germline ends. The germline V gene encodes CDR1 MNHEY and CDR2 SMNVEV (reference sequence). This CDR3 region has 14 residues. The DNA for the CDR3 is TGTGCCAGCAGTTTGGGATTGGGGGCGTCTGGCTACACCTTC. Translating it yields CASSLGLGASGYTF.

The V and J genes are TRBV12-3 or TRBV12-4 and TRBJ2-7; D remains ambiguous. The CDR3 has 13 amino acids. The germline V and J ends were trimmed by 4 bases and 3 bases, with 10 bases remaining between them. Here the CDR3 DNA reads TGTGCCAGCAGTTCTGGCGGTCACTACGAGCAGTACTTC. Encoded protein: CASSSGGHYEQYF.

This clonotype appeared a few times. The rearrangement links TRBV11-2 to TRBJ2-7, with D unclear. The germline V gene encodes CDR1 SGHAT and CDR2 FQNNGV. This CDR3 is built from 14 residues. The V end lost 3 bases, the J end lost 5 bases, and 14 bases lay between the germline ends. DNA of the CDR3: TGTGCCAGCAGCTTGAATTCCTCGCCTGACGAGCAGTACTTC. Residues: CASSLNSSPDEQYF. The full variable domain, with the rest looked up from reference TRBV11-2 and TRBJ2-7, is EAGVAQSPRYKIIEKRQSVAFWCNPISGHATLYWYQQILGQGPKLLIQFQNNGVVDDSQLPKDRFSAERLKGVDSTLKIQPAKLEDSAVYLCASSLNSSPDEQYFGPGTRLTVT.

This clonotype was detected only once. The chain combines TRBV20-1 with TRBJ1-5, with TRBD1 identical over 9 bases. The CDR3 runs to 14 residues. The germline gives CDR1 DFQATT, CDR2 SNEGSKA (reference sequence). V lost 6 bases and J lost 2; bases outside the gene matches: 5. In DNA form, the CDR3 reads TGCAGTGCCCCGACAGGGGGGGGCAATCAGCCCCAGCATTTT. Protein product: CSAPTGGGNQPQHF.

This clonotype has a count of ten or more. J is TRBJ2-6 and V is TRBV7-3; D is ambiguous. The CDR3 runs to 13 residues. V was trimmed by 5 bases and J by 1 base, leaving 3 bases between them. CDR1 SGHTA and CDR2 FQGTGA come from the germline V gene. CDR3 coding DNA: TGTGCCAGCAGCCCATCTGGGGCCAACGTCCTGACTTTC. Translating gives CASSPSGANVLTF.

J is TRBJ2-7 and V is TRBV23-1; the D gene is possibly TRBD1 (6 bases). TRBV23-1 is labeled an ORF, and its function is uncertain. CDR3 length: 14 amino acids. Between the trimmed V and J ends, which lost 4 bases and 5 bases, there was a span of 15 bases. In nucleotides, the CDR3 is TGCGCCAGCAGTCCAATAGGACAGCGAGACGAGCAGTACTTC. This codes for CASSPIGQRDEQYF.

This clonotype was recorded at least ten times. This sequence joins TRBV7-9 and TRBJ2-5; TRBD1 might be the D (5 bases). The length of the CDR3 is 12 residues. In germline, CDR1 is SEHNR, CDR2 FQNEAQ (reference sequence). Trimming removed 6 bases at V and 4 bases at J, with 9 bases between. The chain's CDR3 is CASRGLGETQYF. DNA of the CDR3: TGTGCCAGCAGGGGGCTGGGAGAGACCCAGTACTTC.

V and J are TRBV19 and TRBJ1-5; D may be TRBD1 (6 bases). V was cut by 4 bases and J by 1 base, with 17 bases left in between. There are 17 residues in the CDR3. CDR1 and CDR2 from the germline V gene are LNHDA and SQIVND (reference sequence). The CDR3 nucleotides read TGTGCCAGTAGTACCACCGGACAGAGGAGAAGCAATCAGCCCCAGCATTTT. Translated: CASSTTGQRRSNQPQHF.

This clonotype appeared a few times. The J gene is TRBJ2-3, the V gene TRBV6-1; weak D call: TRBD2 (6 bases). From germline, CDR1 is MNHNS and CDR2 SASEGT. Trimming shortened V by 9 bases and J by 4 bases, and 23 bases separated the two germline ends. The CDR3 consists of 16 residues. CDR3 bases: TGTGCCAGTAGAAGTGAGGGGTCGGGGAGGCCAGATACGCAGTATTTT. This sequence encodes CASRSEGSGRPDTQYF.

CDR3 amino acids: CASALRGAGGQPQHF. The DNA of the CDR3 is TGTGCCAGCGCTTTGCGGGGGGCGGGCGGTCAGCCCCAGCATTTT. The chain recombines TRBV19 with TRBJ1-5; possibly TRBD1 for D (6 bases). Per the germline V gene, CDR1 is LNHDA and CDR2 is SQIVND (reference sequence). Trimming removed 9 bases at V and 6 bases at J, with 21 bases between. The CDR3 contains 15 residues.

This clonotype was observed a handful of times. V is TRBV4-1 and J is TRBJ2-3; 12 bases match TRBD2. J gave up 1 base and V 1 base, and 0 bases lay outside the gene matches. The CDR3 spans 16 residues. Germline V lookup: CDR1 MGHRA, CDR2 YSYEKL. In nucleotides, the CDR3 is TGCGCCAGCAGCCAAGGGACTAGCGGGGGCACAGATACGCAGTATTTT. It codes for CASSQGTSGGTDTQYF.

The J gene is TRBJ2-7, the V gene TRBV20-1, with D maybe TRBD1 (5 bases). V was clipped by 2 bases and J by 4 bases, with 12 bases between them. This CDR3 has 13 amino acids. Germline V gene data show CDR1 as DFQATT and CDR2 as SNEGSKA (reference sequence). CDR3: CSARLSGFYEQYF. The CDR3 region has the DNA TGCAGTGCTAGACTTTCAGGGTTTTACGAGCAGTACTTC.

This clonotype was detected only a few times. The chain uses TRBV5-1 and TRBJ1-1; D is perhaps TRBD1 (5 bases). Germline lookup yields CDR1 SGHRS and CDR2 YFSETQ. This CDR3 is built from 16 residues. Trimming left V 1 base short and J 5 bases short, with 18 bases between. The CDR3: CASSLSPNSGGTEAFF. The CDR3 DNA sequence: TGCGCCAGCAGCTTGTCCCCGAATTCCGGGGGGACTGAAGCTTTCTTT.

There are a few counts of this clonotype. The chain couples TRBV6-5 to TRBJ1-2; the match to TRBD1 covers 10 bases. In germline, CDR1 is MNHEY, CDR2 SVGAGI. Germline trimming cut 0 bases from V and 8 bases from J; bases unmatched to any gene: 3. This CDR3 has 14 residues. The CDR3 loop is CASSYSRDRGGYTF. The CDR3 DNA follows: TGTGCCAGCAGTTACTCCCGGGACAGGGGCGGCTACACCTTC.

J is TRBJ2-1 and V is TRBV7-3; unclear D gene. In germline, CDR1 is SGHTA, CDR2 FQGTGA. Trimming took off 6 bases at V and 0 bases at J, with 6 bases between the two ends. CDR3 length: 13 amino acids. The CDR3 here is CASSVDSYNEQFF. The CDR3 DNA reads TGTGCCAGCAGTGTGGACTCCTACAATGAGCAGTTCTTC.